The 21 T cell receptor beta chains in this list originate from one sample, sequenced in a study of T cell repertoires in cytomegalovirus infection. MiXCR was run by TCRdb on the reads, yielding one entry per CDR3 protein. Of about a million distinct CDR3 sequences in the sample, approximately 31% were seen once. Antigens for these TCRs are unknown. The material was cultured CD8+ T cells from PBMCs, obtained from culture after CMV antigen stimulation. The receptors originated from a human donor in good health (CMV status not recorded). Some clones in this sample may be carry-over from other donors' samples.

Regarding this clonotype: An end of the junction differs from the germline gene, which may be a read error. The CDR3 region is CASSGPFSSYYEQFF. CDR3 bases: TGTGCCAGCAGCGGACCCTTTAGCTCCTACTATGAGCAGTTCTTC. The chain joins TRBV2 to TRBJ2-1; D is unclear. CDR1 SNHLY and CDR2 FYNNEI come from the germline V gene. The CDR3 has 15 amino acids.

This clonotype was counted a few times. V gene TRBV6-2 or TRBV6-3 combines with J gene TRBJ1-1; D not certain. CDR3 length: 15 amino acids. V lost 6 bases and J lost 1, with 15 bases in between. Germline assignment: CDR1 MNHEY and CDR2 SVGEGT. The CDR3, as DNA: TGTGCCAGCAGCAGTCGAACGAACAAGAACACTGAAGCTTTCTTT. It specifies CASSSRTNKNTEAFF.

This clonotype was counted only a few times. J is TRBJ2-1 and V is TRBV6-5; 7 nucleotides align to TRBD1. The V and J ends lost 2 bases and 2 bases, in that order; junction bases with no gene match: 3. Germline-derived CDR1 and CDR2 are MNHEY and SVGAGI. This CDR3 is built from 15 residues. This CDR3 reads CASSYETGTYNEQFF. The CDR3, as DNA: TGTGCCAGCAGTTACGAGACAGGGACCTACAATGAGCAGTTCTTC.

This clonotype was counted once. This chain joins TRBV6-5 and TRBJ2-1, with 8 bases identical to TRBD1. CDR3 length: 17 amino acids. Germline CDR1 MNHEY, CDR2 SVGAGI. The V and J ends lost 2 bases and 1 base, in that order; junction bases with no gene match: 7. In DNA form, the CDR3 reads TGTGCCAGCAGTTACACCTACAGGGGGAGTTCCTACAATGAGCAGTTCTTC. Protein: CASSYTYRGSSYNEQFF.

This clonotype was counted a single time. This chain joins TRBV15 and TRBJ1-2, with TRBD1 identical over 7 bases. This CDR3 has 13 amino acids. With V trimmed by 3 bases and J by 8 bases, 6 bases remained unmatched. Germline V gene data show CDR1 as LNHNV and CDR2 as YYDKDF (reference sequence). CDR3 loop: CATSSYGTAGYTF. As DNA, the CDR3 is TGTGCCACCAGCAGTTACGGGACAGCCGGCTACACCTTC.

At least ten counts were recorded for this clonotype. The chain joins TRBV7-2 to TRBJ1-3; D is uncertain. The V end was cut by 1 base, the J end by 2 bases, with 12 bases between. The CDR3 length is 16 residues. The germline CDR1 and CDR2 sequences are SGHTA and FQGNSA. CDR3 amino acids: CASSLDPVSTGNTIYF. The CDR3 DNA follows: TGTGCCAGCAGCTTAGACCCGGTATCCACTGGAAACACCATATATTTT.

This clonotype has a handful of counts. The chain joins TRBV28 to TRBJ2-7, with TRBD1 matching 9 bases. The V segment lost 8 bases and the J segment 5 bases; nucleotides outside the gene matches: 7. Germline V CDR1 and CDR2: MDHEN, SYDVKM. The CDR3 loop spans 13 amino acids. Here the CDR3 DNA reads TGTGCCAGCGGGTGGACAGGGGACCACGAGCAGTACGTC. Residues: CASGWTGDHEQYV.

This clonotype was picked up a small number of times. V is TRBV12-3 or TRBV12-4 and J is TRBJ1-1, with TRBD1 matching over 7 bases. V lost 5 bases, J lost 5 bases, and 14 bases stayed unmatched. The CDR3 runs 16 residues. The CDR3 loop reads CASSDPEQGPGTEAFF. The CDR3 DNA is TGTGCCAGCAGTGACCCGGAACAGGGGCCAGGGACTGAAGCTTTCTTT.

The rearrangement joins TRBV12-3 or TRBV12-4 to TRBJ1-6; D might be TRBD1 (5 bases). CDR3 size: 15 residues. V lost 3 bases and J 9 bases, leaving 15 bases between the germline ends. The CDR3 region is CASSFQIRDSSPLHF. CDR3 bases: TGTGCCAGCAGTTTTCAAATCCGGGACTCTTCACCCCTCCACTTT.

Here the CDR3 reads CASSQRTGTYNEQFF. The CDR3 DNA follows: TGTGCCAGCAGCCAGAGGACAGGGACCTACAATGAGCAGTTCTTC. The chain couples TRBV7-3 to TRBJ2-1; 8 bases agree with TRBD1. This CDR3 contains 15 residues. Germline V CDR1 and CDR2: SGHTA, FQGTGA. V shed 5 bases and J 2 bases; nucleotides not matched to a gene: 5.

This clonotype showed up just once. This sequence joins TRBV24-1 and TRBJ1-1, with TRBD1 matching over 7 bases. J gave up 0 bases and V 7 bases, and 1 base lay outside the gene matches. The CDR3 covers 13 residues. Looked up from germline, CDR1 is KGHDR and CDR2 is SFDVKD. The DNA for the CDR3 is TGTGCCACCAGGGACAGGATGAACACTGAAGCTTTCTTT. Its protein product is CATRDRMNTEAFF.

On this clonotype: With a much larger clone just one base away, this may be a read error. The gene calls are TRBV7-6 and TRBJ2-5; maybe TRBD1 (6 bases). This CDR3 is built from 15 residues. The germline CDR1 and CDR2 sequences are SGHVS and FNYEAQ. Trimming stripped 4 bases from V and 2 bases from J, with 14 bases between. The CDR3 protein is CASSWPVQGQETQYF. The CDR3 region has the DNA TGTGCCAGCAGCTGGCCGGTACAGGGACAAGAGACCCAGTACTTC.

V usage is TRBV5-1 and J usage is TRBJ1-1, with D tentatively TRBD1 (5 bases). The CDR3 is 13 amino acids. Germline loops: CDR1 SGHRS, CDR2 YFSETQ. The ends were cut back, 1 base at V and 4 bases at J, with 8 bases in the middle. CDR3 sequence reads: CASSLYGTTEAFF. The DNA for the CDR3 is TGCGCCAGCAGCTTGTACGGGACCACTGAAGCTTTCTTT.

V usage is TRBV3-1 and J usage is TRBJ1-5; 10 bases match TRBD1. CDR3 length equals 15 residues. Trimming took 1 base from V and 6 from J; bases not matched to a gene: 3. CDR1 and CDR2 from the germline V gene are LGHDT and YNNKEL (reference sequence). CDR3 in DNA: TGTGCCAGCAGCCAAGGACAGGGGGCGTTTCAGCCCCAGCATTTT. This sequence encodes CASSQGQGAFQPQHF.

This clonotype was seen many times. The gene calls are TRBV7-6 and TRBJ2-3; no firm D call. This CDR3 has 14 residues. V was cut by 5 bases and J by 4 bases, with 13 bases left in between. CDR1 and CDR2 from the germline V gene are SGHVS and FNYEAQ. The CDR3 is CASSVTWGPDTQYF. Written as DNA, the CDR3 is TGTGCCAGCAGCGTGACATGGGGTCCAGATACGCAGTATTTT.

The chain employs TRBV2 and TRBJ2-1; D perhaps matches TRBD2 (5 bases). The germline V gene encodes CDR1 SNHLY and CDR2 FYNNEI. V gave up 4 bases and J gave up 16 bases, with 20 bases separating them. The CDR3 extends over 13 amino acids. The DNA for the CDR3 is TGTGCCAGCAGTGCCGTTGGACTCCCCTTATTCTTCTTC. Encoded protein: CASSAVGLPLFFF.

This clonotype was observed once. The CDR3 region has the DNA TGTGCCAGCAGTCCCTTCCTGAGGGGTTCAGGGGCCAACGTCCTGACTTTC. As protein: CASSPFLRGSGANVLTF. V is TRBV6-8 and J is TRBJ2-6; D is tentatively TRBD1 or TRBD2 (5 bases each). This CDR3 comprises 17 residues. The germline V gene encodes CDR1 MNHGY and CDR2 SAAAGT. Trimming removed 5 bases from V and 4 bases from J, with 18 bases in between.

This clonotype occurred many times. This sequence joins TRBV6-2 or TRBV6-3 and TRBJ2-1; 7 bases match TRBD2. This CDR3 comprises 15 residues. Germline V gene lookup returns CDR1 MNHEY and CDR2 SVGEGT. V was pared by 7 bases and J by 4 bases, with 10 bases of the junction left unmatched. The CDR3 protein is CASTLSAGSYNEQFF. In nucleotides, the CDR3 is TGTGCCAGCACCCTTTCAGCGGGATCGTACAATGAGCAGTTCTTC.

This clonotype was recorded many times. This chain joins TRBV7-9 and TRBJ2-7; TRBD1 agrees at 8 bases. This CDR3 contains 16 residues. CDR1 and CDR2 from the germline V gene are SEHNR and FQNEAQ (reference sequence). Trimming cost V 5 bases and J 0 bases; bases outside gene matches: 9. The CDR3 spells CASSLDRGIYSYEQYF. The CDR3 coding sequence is TGTGCCAGCAGCCTAGACAGGGGTATCTACTCCTACGAGCAGTACTTC.

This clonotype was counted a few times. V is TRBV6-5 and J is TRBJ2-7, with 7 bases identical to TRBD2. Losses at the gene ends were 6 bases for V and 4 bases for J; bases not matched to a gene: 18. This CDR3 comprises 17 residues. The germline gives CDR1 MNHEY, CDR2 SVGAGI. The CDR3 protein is CASRPGSSGPGSYEQYV. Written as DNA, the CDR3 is TGTGCCAGCAGACCCGGGAGTAGCGGGCCGGGCAGTTACGAGCAGTACGTC.

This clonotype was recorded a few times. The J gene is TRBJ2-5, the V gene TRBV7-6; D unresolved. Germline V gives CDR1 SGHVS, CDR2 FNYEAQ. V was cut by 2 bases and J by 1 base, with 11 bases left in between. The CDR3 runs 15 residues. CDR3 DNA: TGTGCCAGCAGCTTAAAGGTTGATCCCCAAGAGACCCAGTACTTC. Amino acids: CASSLKVDPQETQYF.